This T cell receptor (beta chain) appears in the sequencing data of a study of vaccination and CD4 T cells after COVID-19 (dated by TCRdb to 2022 to 2024). Looking at the study overall: Convalescent patients had a positive SARS-CoV-2 result on nasal swab PCR, and of these patients, fewer than ten had mild disease and one had severe disease. Each participant got two doses of either the Pfizer-BioNTech BNT162b2 vaccine (n=8) or the Moderna mRNA-1273 vaccine (n=2). The convalescent cohort included six males and four females, with two Hispanic individuals, seven Caucasians, two Asians and one multiracial person. Control cultures received a CEFX viral epitope pool as the positive control, an HIV-1 Nef peptide pool as the negative control, or no peptide. Culture stimuli were overlapping spike peptide pools from SARS-CoV-2 and from the common cold coronaviruses HCoV-NL63, HCoV-OC43 and HCoV-229E. In over 8 COVID-19 convalescent patients and 4 infection-naive healthy vaccine recipients, the spike-specific CD4+ TCR repertoire before mRNA vaccination was compared with the repertoire after mRNA vaccination. Post-COVID blood samples were collected from convalescent patients a median of around 100 days after diagnosis, with a range of about 30 to 161 days. Post-vaccine blood samples were taken a median of around 77 days after the second vaccine dose, with a range of roughly 14 to 250 days.

Overall study results and their limits: An increase in the median number of SARS-CoV-2-reactive clonotypes from 21 after infection to about 39 after vaccination was observed, but the change was not found to be significant. The study included relatively few convalescent patients and did not analyze early timepoints after natural infection. In convalescent patients, nearly all vaccine-specific clones (304 of 307) were found to be mono-reactive for SARS-CoV-2 spike rather than cross-reactive with common cold coronaviruses. In convalescent patients, a median approximately 86% of post-vaccine SARS-CoV-2-reactive clones were detected only after vaccination, and vaccine-specific priming was suggested by this finding.

Reading from cysteine to phenylalanine, the CDR3 counts 15 amino acids. Only CDR3 DNA remains: 45 bases, in frame from the first base. CDR1 and CDR2 (MNHNS, SASEGT) derive from the germline V gene. Germline trimming amounts to 2 bases on V and 4 bases on J, with 5 as the count of junction bases outside the gene matches. This clonotype was seen only a few times. The specificity of this receptor is unknown. No base quality values were provided; no much bigger clone lies one nucleotide off. Libraries were constructed by PCR. TCR sequencing of DNA from cultured CD4+ T cells used the Oncomine TCR Beta short-read assay at the Johns Hopkins FTIC core. Genomic DNA was extracted from the cultured CD4+ T cells with the QIAamp micro DNA kit. Oncomine TCR Beta libraries from cultured CD4+ T cells were pooled using unique dual indexes and sequenced on an Illumina iSeq 100. Regarding the original processing steps: Non-productive sequences were removed, and CDR3s that did not start with C, did not end with F or W, or were shorter than 7 amino acids were discarded. Antigen-specific clonotypes were identified using the MANAFEST web application through comparison of peptide-stimulated wells with reference and other culture wells. For a clone to be called positive, the clone needed an FDR below 0.05, an odds ratio above 5, and a productive frequency above 0.1% in at least two of three replicate wells. Cross-reactive clonotypes were defined as significantly expanded in both SARS-CoV-2 spike wells and at least one common cold coronavirus spike condition. Levenshtein distances (stringdist) and unrooted phylogenetic trees (ape) in R version 3.6.1 were used to assess CDR3 homology. TCRdb passed the public sequencing reads through fastp at Q25 and MiXCR, retaining productive beta sequences. Each CDR3 protein gets just one entry, which takes the most common genes and DNA from the rows behind it. TCRdb's processing, not the authors' own work, is the source of the V and J calls. This sample holds over 9,500 distinct CDR3 sequences; about 40% were observed only once. The top ten clones comprise over 30% of the sample.

Explained via the paper, the treatment or condition label denotes: roughly 11-day PBMC culture with coronavirus spike peptide pools or control peptides (ViraFEST assay). The ViraFEST assay, used in the study, expanded antigen-specific T cells with peptide pools and then identified the expanded clonotypes through TCR sequencing. The positive SARS-CoV-2 PCR tests of the convalescent patients were dated from March to December 2020, before the Alpha, Beta and Delta variants emerged in the United States. Each well held millions of PBMCs cultured in IMDM containing roughly 5% human AB serum and roughly 10 IU/ml IL-2, with around 9.7 ug/ml peptide pools added. On days 3 and 7, half of the culture medium was replaced with fresh IL-2-containing medium. After 10 to 11 days of culture, CD4+ T cells were isolated by negative selection with the EasySep CD4+ T cell isolation kit. Ficoll-Paque Plus gradient centrifugation was used to isolate PBMCs from whole blood, and the isolated PBMCs were then either used fresh or cryopreserved at -140C. Culture conditions were generally each tested in triplicate wells.

The clonotype was recovered from a human donor who had recovered from COVID-19. Material for sequencing was CD4+ T cells from blood, cultured in vitro. The V and J genes are TRBV6-1 and TRBJ2-3; 8 nucleotides in the junction match TRBD1. The DNA is as follows: TGTGCCAGCAGTGAATACGACAGGGGCCCAGATACGCAGTATTTT. Its protein is CASSEYDRGPDTQYF.